One and the same sample provided the 20 T cell receptor beta chains below, sequenced in a study of identical twins. MiXCR was run by TCRdb on the 5' RACE reads, yielding one entry per CDR3 protein. This table has 500,000 to 550,000 distinct CDR3 sequences, roughly a fifth appearing once. These same data were also listed under a study on T cells expressing NK-cell markers.

Sequencing used CD4+ T cells sorted from blood. Source of these receptors: a woman aged 18-30 years in good health.

The V and J genes are TRBV5-1 and TRBJ2-5, with a possible D match to TRBD2 (5 bases). The ends were cut back, 4 bases at V and 10 bases at J, with 17 bases in the middle. This CDR3 region has 13 residues. In germline, CDR1 is SGHRS, CDR2 YFSETQ. CDR3 loop: CASSPDGPGGQYF. In DNA form, the CDR3 reads TGCGCCAGCAGCCCAGACGGACCCGGAGGCCAGTACTTC. The variable domain in full, with the rest retrieved from reference TRBV5-1 and TRBJ2-5, is KAGVTQTPRYLIKTRGQQVTLSCSPISGHRSVSWYQQTPGQGLQFLFEYFSETQRNKGNFPGRFSGRQFSNSRSEMNVSTLELGDSALYLCASSPDGPGGQYFGPGTRLLVL.

The rearrangement uses TRBV20-1 and TRBJ1-5; 8 bases match TRBD1. Trimming cost V 4 bases and J 3 bases; bases outside gene matches: 5. This CDR3 has 14 amino acids. From germline, CDR1 is DFQATT and CDR2 SNEGSKA (reference sequence). The CDR3 region is CSANRGQVNQPQHF. The CDR3 DNA reads TGCAGTGCTAACAGGGGACAGGTCAATCAGCCCCAGCATTTT.

This clonotype was picked up a small number of times. This chain connects TRBV20-1 to TRBJ2-7; possibly TRBD1 for D (5 bases). This CDR3 has 12 amino acids. The V and J ends lost 6 bases and 1 base respectively, with 10 bases between them. CDR1 is DFQATT, CDR2 SNEGSKA, per germline (reference sequence). The CDR3 protein is CSAMDKSYEQYF. The CDR3 DNA sequence: TGCAGTGCAATGGACAAGTCCTACGAGCAGTACTTC.

This clonotype has only a few counts. The CDR3 sequence is CASSPGPGRGGYNEQFF. The CDR3 DNA is TGTGCCAGCAGCCCTGGGCCGGGGCGGGGGGGCTACAATGAGCAGTTCTTC. The chain uses TRBV6-1 and TRBJ2-1, with TRBD2 matching over 9 bases. The CDR3 loop spans 17 amino acids. Germline lookup yields CDR1 MNHNS and CDR2 SASEGT. The junction had 12 bases not matched to a gene; V was cut back by 6 bases and J by 3 bases.

The chain uses TRBV7-6 and TRBJ2-1, with 12 positions matching TRBD2. The germline V gene has CDR1 SGHVS and CDR2 FNYEAQ. The V segment lost 0 bases and the J segment 8 bases; nucleotides outside the gene matches: 5. The CDR3 runs to 16 residues. CDR3 coding DNA: TGTGCCAGCAGCTTAGCCGCTAGCGGGAGGGCCCATGAGCAGTTCTTC. Residues: CASSLAASGRAHEQFF.

This clonotype was seen a handful of times. V and J are TRBV6-2 or TRBV6-3 and TRBJ2-7; perhaps TRBD1 as D (7 bases). There are 17 residues in the CDR3. Looked up from germline, CDR1 is MNHEY and CDR2 is SVGEGT. The germline V and J ends were trimmed by 0 bases and 2 bases, with 17 bases remaining between them. The CDR3 is CASSYSMGGQLTYEQYF. Written as DNA, the CDR3 is TGTGCCAGCAGTTACTCGATGGGGGGACAGCTAACCTACGAGCAGTACTTC.

The chain is built from TRBV4-3 and TRBJ2-1; 11 bases fit TRBD2. The CDR3 has 17 residues. The junction had 4 bases not matched to a gene; V was cut back by 2 bases and J by 1 base. Germline V gene sequence: CDR1 LGHNA, CDR2 YSLEER. The CDR3 spells CASSQSLAGVSYNEQFF. CDR3 DNA sequence: TGCGCCAGCAGCCAATCACTAGCGGGAGTATCCTACAATGAGCAGTTCTTC.

This sequence joins TRBV9 and TRBJ2-2, with D possibly matching TRBD2 (6 bases). Trimming shortened V by 3 bases and J by 2 bases, and 23 bases separated the two germline ends. The germline CDR1 and CDR2 sequences are SGDLS and YYNGEE. CDR3 size: 19 residues. In DNA form, the CDR3 reads TGTGCCAGCAGCGGACGTAGAGGCTTGCTCGGGAGTAACACCGGGGAGCTGTTTTTT. This translates into CASSGRRGLLGSNTGELFF.

In this sample, this clonotype turned up once. The chain links TRBV5-1 to TRBJ1-1, with D unresolved. This CDR3 is built from 15 residues. The V and J ends lost 4 bases and 3 bases respectively, with 16 bases between them. Germline assignment: CDR1 SGHRS and CDR2 YFSETQ. The CDR3 bases are TGCGCCAGCAGCCCTCGGGGTCCCTCGGACACTGAAGCTTTCTTT. Amino acid sequence: CASSPRGPSDTEAFF. Full variable domain (outside the CDR3, taken from reference TRBV5-1 and TRBJ1-1): KAGVTQTPRYLIKTRGQQVTLSCSPISGHRSVSWYQQTPGQGLQFLFEYFSETQRNKGNFPGRFSGRQFSNSRSEMNVSTLELGDSALYLCASSPRGPSDTEAFFGQGTRLTVV.

The sample holds a few counts of this clonotype. The gene calls are TRBV28 and TRBJ2-6; D is uncertain. Germline V lookup: CDR1 MDHEN, CDR2 SYDVKM. V dropped 5 bases and J dropped 0 bases, with 14 bases sitting between them. This CDR3 is built from 17 residues. CDR3 amino acids: CASSRTRRSSGANVLTF. In DNA form, the CDR3 reads TGTGCCAGCAGTAGGACCCGCCGGAGCTCTGGGGCCAACGTCCTGACTTTC.

This clonotype has more than one count but fewer than ten. The chain combines TRBV6-1 with TRBJ2-7; D ambiguous. V was clipped by 4 bases and J by 2 bases, with 6 bases between them. This CDR3 comprises 12 residues. CDR1 MNHNS and CDR2 SASEGT come from the germline V gene. The CDR3, as DNA: TGTGCCAGCAGTGGCTTGGCCTACGAGCAGTACTTC. Its translation: CASSGLAYEQYF.

The rearrangement links TRBV3-1 to TRBJ2-7; 9 nucleotides match TRBD1. The length of the CDR3 is 14 residues. CDR1 is LGHDT, CDR2 YNNKEL, per germline (reference sequence). Unmatched junction bases numbered 7, after V lost 4 bases and J lost 6 bases. This CDR3 reads CASSRPGQGGEQYF. In DNA, the CDR3 is TGTGCCAGCAGCCGACCGGGACAGGGAGGCGAGCAGTACTTC.

The sample holds a few counts of this clonotype. The chain joins TRBV30 to TRBJ1-2; TRBD1 is a possible D gene (6 bases). The V end lost 2 bases, the J end lost 8 bases, and 18 bases lay between the germline ends. The CDR3 has 14 residues. CDR1 and CDR2 (germline): GTSNPN, SVGIG (reference sequence). In DNA, the CDR3 is TGTGCCTGGAGTTCCAGGGGCAGGGGAGGAGGCTACACCTTC. This gives the protein CAWSSRGRGGGYTF.

In this sample, this clonotype turned up a few times. The chain links TRBV7-2 to TRBJ2-7, with 9 nucleotides matching TRBD2. The V and J ends lost 5 bases and 2 bases, in that order; junction bases with no gene match: 7. This CDR3 is 15 amino acids long. Germline V gene lookup returns CDR1 SGHTA and CDR2 FQGNSA. The chain's CDR3 is CASSATGLAPYEQYF. CDR3 in DNA: TGTGCCAGCAGCGCGACGGGACTAGCTCCCTACGAGCAGTACTTC.

This clonotype was found many times. This chain links TRBV20-1 with TRBJ1-5; 8 positions match TRBD1. The CDR3 spans 17 residues. Germline V lookup: CDR1 DFQATT, CDR2 SNEGSKA (reference sequence). V shed 4 bases and J 2 bases; nucleotides not matched to a gene: 13. The CDR3 loop reads CSAITGGKAGGNQPQHF. DNA of the CDR3: TGCAGTGCTATAACAGGGGGTAAGGCCGGGGGCAATCAGCCCCAGCATTTT.

The rearrangement uses TRBV12-3 or TRBV12-4 and TRBJ2-1; TRBD2 matches 9 bases. Germline trimming cut 5 bases from V and 5 bases from J; bases unmatched to any gene: 1. This CDR3 is built from 13 residues. As DNA, the CDR3 is TGTGCCAGCAGTCGACTAGCGGACAATGAGCAGTTCTTC. This gives the protein CASSRLADNEQFF.

This clonotype has only a few counts. The chain uses TRBV11-2 and TRBJ2-7; D not certain. The V end was cut by 5 bases, the J end by 3 bases, with 5 bases between. The CDR3 contains 11 residues. Germline V CDR1 and CDR2: SGHAT, FQNNGV. CDR3 nucleotides: TGTGCCAGCAGCAGGTACTACGAGCAGTACTTC. Amino acids: CASSRYYEQYF.

CDR3 loop: CASSLGAGGFNEQFF. CDR3 DNA: TGTGCCAGCAGCTTAGGAGCGGGGGGTTTCAATGAGCAGTTCTTC. This chain uses TRBV7-9 with TRBJ2-1; 9 positions match TRBD2. V was clipped by 1 base and J by 6 bases; unmatched bases: 4. The CDR3 consists of 15 residues. CDR1 and CDR2 from the germline V gene are SEHNR and FQNEAQ (reference sequence).

The CDR3 bases are TGCGCCAGTGCCCCTGGCCAGCCATGGAACACCGGGGAGCTGTTTTTT. Its protein is CASAPGQPWNTGELFF. The J gene is TRBJ2-2, the V gene TRBV5-1; no definite D call. The CDR3 is 16 amino acids. In germline, CDR1 is SGHRS, CDR2 YFSETQ. Trimming cost V 8 bases and J 1 base, with 18 bases left between them.

The chain is built from TRBV10-3 and TRBJ2-7; weak D call: TRBD2 (6 bases). Per the germline V gene, CDR1 is ENHRY and CDR2 is SYGVKD. The CDR3 has 15 amino acids. The germline V and J ends were trimmed by 7 bases and 0 bases, with 16 bases remaining between them. The CDR3 loop is CAINKGGGASYEQYF. CDR3 DNA: TGTGCCATCAACAAGGGAGGCGGGGCCTCCTACGAGCAGTACTTC.